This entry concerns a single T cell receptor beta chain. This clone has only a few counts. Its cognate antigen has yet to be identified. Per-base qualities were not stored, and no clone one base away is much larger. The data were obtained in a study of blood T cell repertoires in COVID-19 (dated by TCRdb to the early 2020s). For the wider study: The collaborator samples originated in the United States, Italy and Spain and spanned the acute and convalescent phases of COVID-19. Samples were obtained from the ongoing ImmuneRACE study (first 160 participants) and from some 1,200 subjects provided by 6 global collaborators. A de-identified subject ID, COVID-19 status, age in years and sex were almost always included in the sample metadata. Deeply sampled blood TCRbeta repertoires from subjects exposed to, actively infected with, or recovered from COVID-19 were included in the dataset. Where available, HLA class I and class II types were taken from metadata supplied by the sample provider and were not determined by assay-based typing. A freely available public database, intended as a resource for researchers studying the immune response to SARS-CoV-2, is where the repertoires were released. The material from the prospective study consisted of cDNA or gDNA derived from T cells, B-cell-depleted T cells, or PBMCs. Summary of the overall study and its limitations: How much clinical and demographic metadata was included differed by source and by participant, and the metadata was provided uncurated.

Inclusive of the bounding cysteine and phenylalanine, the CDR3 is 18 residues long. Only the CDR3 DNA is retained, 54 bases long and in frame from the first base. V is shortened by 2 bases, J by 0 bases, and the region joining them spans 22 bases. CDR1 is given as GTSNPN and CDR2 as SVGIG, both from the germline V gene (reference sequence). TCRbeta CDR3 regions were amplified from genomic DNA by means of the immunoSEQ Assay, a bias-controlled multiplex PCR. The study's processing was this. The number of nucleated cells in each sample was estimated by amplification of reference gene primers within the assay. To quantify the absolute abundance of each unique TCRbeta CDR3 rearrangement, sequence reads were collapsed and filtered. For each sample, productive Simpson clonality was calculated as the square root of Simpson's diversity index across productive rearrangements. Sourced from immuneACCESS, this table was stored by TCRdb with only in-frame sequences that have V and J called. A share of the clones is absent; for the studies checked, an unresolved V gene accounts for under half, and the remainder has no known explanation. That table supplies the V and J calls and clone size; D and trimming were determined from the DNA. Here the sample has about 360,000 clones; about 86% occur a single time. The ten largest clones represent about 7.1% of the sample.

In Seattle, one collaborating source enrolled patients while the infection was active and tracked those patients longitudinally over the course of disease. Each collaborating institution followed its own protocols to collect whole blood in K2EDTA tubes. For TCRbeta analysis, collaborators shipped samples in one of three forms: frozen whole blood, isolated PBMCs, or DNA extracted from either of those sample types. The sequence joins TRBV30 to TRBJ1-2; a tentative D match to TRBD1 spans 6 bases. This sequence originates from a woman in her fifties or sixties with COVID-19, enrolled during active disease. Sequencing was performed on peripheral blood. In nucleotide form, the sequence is TGTGCCTGGAGTCCCTTCTACCCGAGACAGGATGCTAACTATGGCTACACCTTC. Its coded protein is CAWSPFYPRQDANYGYTF.